The 31 T cell receptor beta chains listed next were all sequenced from one sample in a study of molecular identifiers for immune sequencing clone quantification. TCRdb reprocessed the PCR reads via MiXCR and lists one record per CDR3 protein. The repertoire has 460,000 or so distinct CDR3 sequences, approximately 25% of them found once; the top ten carry roughly 0.77%. Sequenced: naive CD8+ T cells from blood, with Jurkat cell RNA spiked in. Subset indicated: FACS-sorted CD8+CD4-CCR7+CD45RA+ naive T cells. The receptors here all came from a human donor in good health. Some libraries in this study had Jurkat cell RNA spiked in.

This chain connects TRBV3-1 to TRBJ2-3, with 11 bases fitting TRBD2. J gave up 6 bases and V 1 base, and 9 bases lay outside the gene matches. The CDR3 covers 17 residues. Germline CDR1 is LGHDT and CDR2 is YNNKEL (reference sequence). CDR3 coding DNA: TGTGCCAGCAGCCAAGGGACCTTAGCGGGAGGGCCGGATACGCAGTATTTT. It translates to CASSQGTLAGGPDTQYF.

V gene TRBV4-1 combines with J gene TRBJ2-5; the D gene is possibly TRBD1 (6 bases). The CDR3 runs 14 residues. V lost 4 bases, J lost 3 bases, and 12 bases lay in between. The germline V gene has CDR1 MGHRA and CDR2 YSYEKL. CDR3 residues: CASSPPGAKETQYF. Written as DNA, the CDR3 is TGCGCCAGCAGCCCTCCAGGGGCGAAAGAGACCCAGTACTTC.

The table lists this clonotype with many counts. The V and J genes are TRBV20-1 and TRBJ2-1, with D possibly called TRBD1 or TRBD2 (5 bases each). The CDR3 extends over 11 amino acids. V was clipped by 0 bases and J by 15 bases, with 12 bases between them. Germline CDR1 DFQATT, CDR2 SNEGSKA (reference sequence). The CDR3 DNA is TGCAGTGCTAGAGAGGGGGTGATTTGGTTCTTC. It codes for CSAREGVIWFF.

About this clonotype itself: A much larger clone lies one base from this, so it may be a read error. The chain recombines TRBV4-3 with TRBJ1-1; D not certain. Trimming stripped 1 base from V and 0 bases from J, with 6 bases between. CDR3 length equals 14 residues. Germline-derived CDR1 and CDR2 are LGHNA and YSLEER. CDR3 sequence: CASSQAVVNTEAFF. In nucleotides, the CDR3 is TGCGCCAGCAGCCAAGCTGTAGTGAACACTGAAGCTTTCTTT.

Regarding this clonotype: A read error may produce the germline difference seen at one junction end. The V call is TRBV4-2, the J call TRBJ1-1; the match to TRBD1 covers 7 bases. The CDR3 is made up of 12 amino acids. Germline V gene data show CDR1 as LGHNA and CDR2 as YNFKEQ. CDR3 nucleotides: TGTGCCAGCCGCCAAGGGGGCCTCCTTGCTTTCTTT. Translating it yields CASRQGGLLAFF.

The chain carries TRBV4-1 and TRBJ2-5; D perhaps matches TRBD1 (6 bases). This CDR3 has 14 residues. V was cut by 1 base and J by 5 bases, with 11 bases left in between. CDR1 is MGHRA and CDR2 is YSYEKL in the germline V gene. As DNA, the CDR3 is TGCGCCAGCAGCCAAGGGCAGGGGAAGGAGACCCAGTACTTC. It translates to CASSQGQGKETQYF.

This clonotype was seen at least ten times. The J gene is TRBJ1-1, the V gene TRBV7-2; weak D call: TRBD1 (6 bases). CDR3 length: 15 amino acids. Germline V gene data show CDR1 as SGHTA and CDR2 as FQGNSA. Trimming removed 5 bases at V and 6 bases at J, with 19 bases between. Here the CDR3 reads CASSGDITTGSEAFF. DNA of the CDR3: TGTGCCAGCAGCGGGGACATCACGACGGGCTCTGAAGCTTTCTTT.

This clonotype showed up just a few times. The chain couples TRBV7-9 to TRBJ2-7; D uncertain. Per the germline V gene, CDR1 is SEHNR and CDR2 is FQNEAQ (reference sequence). This CDR3 contains 16 residues. Trimming left V 2 bases short and J 3 bases short, with 17 bases between. The CDR3 sequence: CASSLLGGQLFYEQYF. The CDR3 DNA reads TGTGCCAGCAGCTTATTAGGCGGTCAGCTATTCTACGAGCAGTACTTC.

This clonotype was counted only a few times. The V and J genes are TRBV12-3 or TRBV12-4 and TRBJ2-7; D unresolved. The CDR3 sequence is 14 residues long. V lost 3 bases and J lost 5, with 14 bases in between. The DNA for the CDR3 is TGTGCCAGCAGTTTGAATCTAGAGGTACACGAGCAGTACTTC. Residues: CASSLNLEVHEQYF.

At least ten counts were recorded for this clonotype. J is TRBJ1-1 and V is TRBV7-2, with D perhaps TRBD1 (5 bases). CDR1 is SGHTA, CDR2 FQGNSA, per germline. This CDR3 region has 13 residues. Trimming removed 2 bases at V and 5 bases at J, with 9 bases between. The CDR3, as DNA: TGTGCCAGCAGCTTAATGGGGGTGACTGAAGCTTTCTTT. Its protein is CASSLMGVTEAFF.

This chain connects TRBV20-1 to TRBJ1-1; no reliable D call. This CDR3 contains 14 residues. Trimming shortened V by 4 bases and J by 3 bases, and 15 bases separated the two germline ends. Germline loops: CDR1 DFQATT, CDR2 SNEGSKA (reference sequence). CDR3 loop: CSATAFQWDTEAFF. For the CDR3, the DNA is TGCAGTGCTACCGCCTTCCAGTGGGACACTGAAGCTTTCTTT.

The chain couples TRBV14 to TRBJ2-2; a weak D match, TRBD2 (6 bases). CDR1 is SGHDN, CDR2 FVKESK, per germline. V was cut by 3 bases and J by 5 bases, with 16 bases left in between. This CDR3 contains 16 residues. CDR3 DNA: TGTGCCAGCAGCCATGTGGGAGGCCTTCAAACCGGGGAGCTGTTTTTT. Its translation: CASSHVGGLQTGELFF.

Comments on this clonotype: A much larger clone differs from this one at a single base, so this may be a read error. This chain joins TRBV2 and TRBJ2-7, with 8 positions matching TRBD2. Germline V gene sequence: CDR1 SNHLY, CDR2 FYNNEI. CDR3 length: 16 amino acids. The CDR3 DNA is TGTGCCAGCACTATACTTGGGCGGGAGGACCAGAACGAGCAGGACTTC. Its protein is CASTILGREDQNEQDF.

For this clonotype: A much larger clone lies one base from this, so it may be a read error. The chain combines TRBV30 with TRBJ2-7, with a tentative D call TRBD2 (5 bases). Germline V gene sequence: CDR1 GTSNPN, CDR2 SVGIG (reference sequence). This CDR3 is 12 amino acids long. CDR3 amino acids: CALSVSGNEQYF. CDR3 in DNA: TGTGCCTTGAGTGTCTCGGGGAACGAGCAGTACTTC.

This clonotype was seen only a few times. The chain employs TRBV19 and TRBJ1-1, with a possible D match to TRBD1 (5 bases). This CDR3 has 15 residues. Germline CDR1 and CDR2: LNHDA and SQIVND (reference sequence). V was pared by 6 bases and J by 0 bases, with 14 bases between. The CDR3 nucleotides are TGTGCCAGTAGCCAACCGGGGCGGGTGAACACTGAAGCTTTCTTT. Its protein is CASSQPGRVNTEAFF.

The table lists this clonotype with a few counts. This CDR3 reads CASSDQNPYEQYF. The CDR3 DNA is TGTGCCAGCAGTGACCAAAACCCCTACGAGCAGTACTTC. This sequence joins TRBV12-3 or TRBV12-4 and TRBJ2-7; D gene ambiguous. This CDR3 spans 13 amino acids. Trimming pared 5 bases from V and 2 bases from J, leaving 10 bases between.

The chain links TRBV27 to TRBJ1-6; weak D call: TRBD1 (5 bases). This CDR3 is 14 amino acids long. The germline V gene encodes CDR1 MNHEY and CDR2 SMNVEV (reference sequence). V was trimmed by 5 bases and J by 8 bases, leaving 13 bases between them. In nucleotides, the CDR3 is TGTGCCAGCAGTATGACAGATAGGTATTCACCCCTCCACTTT. Protein sequence: CASSMTDRYSPLHF.

This clonotype was recorded a few times. The rearrangement joins TRBV28 to TRBJ1-1, with D hard to call. The CDR3 extends over 15 amino acids. Germline V gene sequence: CDR1 MDHEN, CDR2 SYDVKM. With 3 bases removed from V and 0 bases from J, the gap between germline ends came to 11 bases. Written as DNA, the CDR3 is TGTGCCAGCAGTTTTCGAGGACTCATGAACACTGAAGCTTTCTTT. It yields the protein CASSFRGLMNTEAFF.

This clonotype was recorded a few times. The V call is TRBV12-3 or TRBV12-4, the J call TRBJ2-4; 11 bases fit TRBD2. Losses at the gene ends were 3 bases for V and 5 bases for J; bases not matched to a gene: 6. The length of the CDR3 is 16 residues. The CDR3 loop is CASSLKTSGVQNIQYF. The CDR3 DNA is TGTGCCAGCAGTTTGAAGACTAGCGGGGTCCAAAACATTCAGTACTTC.

At least ten counts were recorded for this clonotype. CDR3 DNA sequence: TGTGCCAGCAGCTTAATCGGACAGGGACCCACTGAAGCTTTCTTT. It specifies CASSLIGQGPTEAFF. The J gene is TRBJ1-1, the V gene TRBV7-9; 8 nucleotides line up with TRBD1. Looked up from germline, CDR1 is SEHNR and CDR2 is FQNEAQ (reference sequence). The ends lost 2 bases at V and 4 bases at J; junction bases unmatched: 6. The CDR3 is 15 amino acids.

On this clonotype: It may be a read error: a sequence one base away is much more abundant. The J gene is TRBJ2-7, the V gene TRBV29-1, with 7 bases that match TRBD2. The CDR3 sequence is 12 residues long. Germline CDR1 SQVTM, CDR2 ANQGSEA. The DNA of the CDR3 is TGCAGCGTTGTTCGGGGGGAAGGCGAGCAGTGCTTC. This codes for CSVVRGEGEQCF.

This clonotype was seen repeatedly, ten times or more. The V call is TRBV7-8, the J call TRBJ2-5, with 8 bases fitting TRBD1. The germline V gene has CDR1 SGHVS and CDR2 FQNEAQ. There are 17 residues in the CDR3. V dropped 6 bases and J dropped 5; count of bases not matched to a gene: 17. The CDR3 DNA reads as TGTGCCAGCAGTTCCAGGCTCCTGGGACAGGACTTTGAGACCCAGTACTTC. Residues: CASSSRLLGQDFETQYF.

The CDR3 spells CASSPGRHFNEKLFF. DNA of the CDR3: TGTGCCAGCAGCCCAGGCCGCCATTTCAATGAAAAACTGTTTTTT. V and J are TRBV14 and TRBJ1-4; no definite D call. The germline V and J ends were trimmed by 4 bases and 5 bases, with 14 bases remaining between them. The CDR3 length is 15 residues. CDR1 and CDR2 (germline): SGHDN, FVKESK. Based on the CDR3 plus reference TRBV14 and TRBJ1-4, the full variable domain is EAGVTQFPSHSVIEKGQTVTLRCDPISGHDNLYWYRRVMGKEIKFLLHFVKESKQDESGMPNNRFLAERTGGTYSTLKVQPAELEDSGVYFCASSPGRHFNEKLFFGSGTQLSVL.

The sample holds a few counts of this clonotype. V usage is TRBV19 and J usage is TRBJ2-7; D is unclear. The V gene lost 9 bases and the J gene lost 7 bases, with 16 bases spanning the gap. Per germline, CDR1 LNHDA and CDR2 SQIVND (reference sequence). The CDR3 consists of 12 residues. For the CDR3, the DNA is TGTGCCAGCTCTGGAACAGCAAGGGAGCAGTACTTC. This codes for CASSGTAREQYF.

Ten or more counts support this clonotype. The chain is built from TRBV29-1 and TRBJ2-6; weak D call: TRBD2 (6 bases). CDR1 is SQVTM and CDR2 is ANQGSEA in the germline V gene. This CDR3 region has 15 residues. The V gene lost 5 bases and the J gene lost 0 bases, with 11 bases spanning the gap. The CDR3 is CSVTGGISGANVLTF. The CDR3 DNA reads as TGCAGCGTTACCGGGGGAATCTCTGGGGCCAACGTCCTGACTTTC. Complete variable domain (other parts from reference TRBV29-1 and TRBJ2-6): SAVISQKPSRDICQRGTSLTIQCQVDSQVTMMFWYRQQPGQSLTLIATANQGSEATYESGFVIDKFPISRPNLTFSTLTVSNMSPEDSSIYLCSVTGGISGANVLTFGAGSRLTVL.

Only a few counts were recorded for this clonotype. This rearrangement joins TRBV6-2 or TRBV6-3 to TRBJ2-2, with TRBD2 identical over 9 bases. The V segment lost 6 bases and the J segment 4 bases; nucleotides outside the gene matches: 12. Germline V lookup: CDR1 MNHEY, CDR2 SVGEGT. The CDR3 consists of 17 residues. CDR3 sequence: CASRLNPRGGVTGELFF. CDR3 bases: TGTGCCAGCAGACTCAACCCGCGGGGGGGCGTCACCGGGGAGCTGTTTTTT.

Note on this clonotype: This sequence may be a read error, since a much larger clone differs from it by one base. V and J are TRBV28 and TRBJ1-1, with D maybe TRBD1 (6 bases). Trimming shortened V by 3 bases and J by 4 bases, and 15 bases separated the two germline ends. This CDR3 region has 15 residues. Germline CDR1 MDHEN, CDR2 SYDVKM. The CDR3 loop is CASSFSAGASTEAFF. The CDR3 coding sequence is TGTGCCAGCAGTTTTAGTGCAGGGGCGAGCACTGAAGCTTTCTTT.

V usage is TRBV4-3 and J usage is TRBJ2-7; TRBD2 aligns across 7 bases. J gave up 7 bases and V 0 bases, and 6 bases lay outside the gene matches. From germline, CDR1 is LGHNA and CDR2 YSLEER. This CDR3 contains 14 residues. The CDR3 DNA sequence: TGCGCCAGCAGCCAAGATGGGGAGGGAAGGGAGCAGTACTTC. Protein product: CASSQDGEGREQYF.

This clonotype was seen ten or more times. This rearrangement joins TRBV12-3 or TRBV12-4 to TRBJ2-2; D call uncertain. The V and J ends lost 1 base and 1 base respectively, with 7 bases between them. The CDR3 has 15 amino acids. CDR3 in amino acids: CASSLGGWNTGELFF. The CDR3 DNA reads TGTGCCAGCAGTTTAGGGGGATGGAACACCGGGGAGCTGTTTTTT.

This clonotype was seen a few times. The genes are TRBV2 and TRBJ1-1, with 7 bases matching TRBD1. The CDR3 runs 17 residues. Trimming cost V 0 bases and J 6 bases; bases outside gene matches: 13. Germline CDR1 reads SNHLY; CDR2 reads FYNNEI. The CDR3 reads CASSEALEQGPFPEAFF. In DNA, the CDR3 is TGTGCCAGCAGTGAAGCATTGGAACAGGGGCCGTTTCCTGAAGCTTTCTTT.

The chain has TRBV19 and TRBJ2-1, with TRBD1 identical over 7 bases. Losses at the gene ends were 1 base for V and 4 bases for J; bases not matched to a gene: 4. The CDR3 spans 15 residues. Germline V lookup: CDR1 LNHDA, CDR2 SQIVND (reference sequence). The CDR3 protein is CASSIGGGQYNEQFF. CDR3 bases: TGTGCCAGTAGTATAGGAGGGGGACAGTACAATGAGCAGTTCTTC.